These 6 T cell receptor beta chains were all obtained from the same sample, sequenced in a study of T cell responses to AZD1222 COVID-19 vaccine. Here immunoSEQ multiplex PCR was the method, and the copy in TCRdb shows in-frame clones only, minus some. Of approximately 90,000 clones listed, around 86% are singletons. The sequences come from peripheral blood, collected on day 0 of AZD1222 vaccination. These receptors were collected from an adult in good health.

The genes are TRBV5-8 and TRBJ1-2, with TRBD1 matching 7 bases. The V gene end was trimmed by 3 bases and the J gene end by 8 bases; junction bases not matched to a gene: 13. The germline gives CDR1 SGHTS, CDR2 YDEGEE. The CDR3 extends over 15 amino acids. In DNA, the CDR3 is TGTGCCAGCAGCTCAAACCGGGACAGAAGCTTGGGCTACACCTTC. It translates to CASSSNRDRSLGYTF.

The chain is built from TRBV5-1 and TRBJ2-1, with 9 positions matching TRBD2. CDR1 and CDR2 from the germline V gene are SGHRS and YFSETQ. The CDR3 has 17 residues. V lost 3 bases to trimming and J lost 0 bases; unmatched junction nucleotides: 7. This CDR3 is CASSSGTSSSSYNEQFF. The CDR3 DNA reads TGCGCCAGCAGCTCCGGGACTAGCAGTAGCTCCTACAATGAGCAGTTCTTC.

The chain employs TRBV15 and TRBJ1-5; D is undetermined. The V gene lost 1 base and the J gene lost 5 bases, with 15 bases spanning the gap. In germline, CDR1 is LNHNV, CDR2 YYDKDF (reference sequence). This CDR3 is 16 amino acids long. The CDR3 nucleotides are TGTGCCACCAGCAGAGGGGTTTGGGATATGGATCAGCCCCAGCATTTT. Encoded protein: CATSRGVWDMDQPQHF.

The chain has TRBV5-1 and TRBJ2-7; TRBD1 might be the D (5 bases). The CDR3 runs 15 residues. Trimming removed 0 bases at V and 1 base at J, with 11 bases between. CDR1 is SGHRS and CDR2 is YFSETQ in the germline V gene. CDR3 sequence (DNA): TGCGCCAGCAGCTTGGGCGGACAAGGTTCCTACGAGCAGTACTTC. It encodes CASSLGGQGSYEQYF.

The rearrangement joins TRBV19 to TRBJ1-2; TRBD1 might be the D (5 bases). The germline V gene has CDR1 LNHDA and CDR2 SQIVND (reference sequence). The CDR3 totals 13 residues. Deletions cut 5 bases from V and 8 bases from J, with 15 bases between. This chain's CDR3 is CASSSGPGSGYTF. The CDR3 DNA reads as TGTGCCAGTAGTTCAGGGCCCGGCTCCGGCTACACCTTC.

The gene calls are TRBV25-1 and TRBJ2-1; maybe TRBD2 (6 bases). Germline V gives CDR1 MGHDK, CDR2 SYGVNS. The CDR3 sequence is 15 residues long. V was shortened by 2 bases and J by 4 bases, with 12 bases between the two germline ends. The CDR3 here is CASSELREIYNEQFF. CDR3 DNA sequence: TGTGCCAGCAGTGAACTCCGGGAGATTTACAATGAGCAGTTCTTC.